This T cell receptor (beta chain) stems from a study of patients and donors after allogeneic stem cell transplantation. Germline CDR1 DFQATT, CDR2 SNEGSKA (reference sequence). V lost 0 bases and J 9 bases, leaving 15 bases between the germline ends. The CDR3 is made up of 14 amino acids. TCRdb analysed the RT-PCR reads with MiXCR anew, one entry per CDR3 protein. The table shows some 150,000 distinct CDR3 sequences, with over 35% occurring only once. The clonotype originates from a human donor who was either an allogeneic HSCT recipient or a stem cell or donor lymphocyte infusion donor (not recorded which). It is not recorded whose cells these are; they may come from a transplant donor. The sample was blood, either unsorted or a sorted T cell fraction (not recorded which). The chain combines TRBV20-1 with TRBJ2-1; D is perhaps TRBD2 (6 bases). Here the CDR3 reads CSAREGLTEAEQFF. CDR3 bases: TGCAGTGCTAGAGAGGGACTGACTGAGGCTGAGCAGTTCTTC.